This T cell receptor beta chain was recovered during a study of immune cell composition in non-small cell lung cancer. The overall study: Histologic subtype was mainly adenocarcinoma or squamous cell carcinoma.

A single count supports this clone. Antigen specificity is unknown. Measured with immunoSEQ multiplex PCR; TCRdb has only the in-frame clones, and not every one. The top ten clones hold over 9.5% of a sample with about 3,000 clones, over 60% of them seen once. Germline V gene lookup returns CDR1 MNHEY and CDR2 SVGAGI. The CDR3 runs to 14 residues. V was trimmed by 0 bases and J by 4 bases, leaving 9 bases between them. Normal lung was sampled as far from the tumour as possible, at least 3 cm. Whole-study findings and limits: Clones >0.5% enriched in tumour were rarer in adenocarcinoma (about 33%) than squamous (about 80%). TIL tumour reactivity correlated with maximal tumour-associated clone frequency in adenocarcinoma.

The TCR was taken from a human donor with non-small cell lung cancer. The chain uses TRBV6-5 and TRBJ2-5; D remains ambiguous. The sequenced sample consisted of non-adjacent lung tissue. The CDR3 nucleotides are TGTGCCAGCAGTTACTCCGGGTCGGGAGAGACCCAGTACTTC. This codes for CASSYSGSGETQYF.